The 21 T cell receptor beta chains listed next were all sequenced from one sample in a study of T cells in Graves' hyperthyroidism and ophthalmopathy. RNA transcripts gave rise to amplified TCR beta CDR3 regions. HTBI primers were used for first-round RT-PCR of the TCR CDR3. One entry per CDR3 protein results from TCRdb running MiXCR on the multiplex PCR reads. Of about half a million distinct CDR3 sequences listed, around 20% are singletons. The sequenced sample was blood. These receptors all stem from a man aged 18 to 35 with Graves' hyperthyroidism.

V gene TRBV7-3 combines with J gene TRBJ2-3, with D unclear. The V and J ends lost 4 bases and 4 bases respectively, with 9 bases between them. This CDR3 contains 13 residues. Germline CDR1 is SGHTA and CDR2 is FQGTGA. CDR3 DNA: TGTGCCAGCAGCTCCGGGTCTTCAGATACGCAGTATTTT. Protein: CASSSGSSDTQYF.

The genes are TRBV5-1 and TRBJ2-2; D could derive from TRBD1 or TRBD2 (5 bases each). The CDR3 sequence is 13 residues long. The germline gives CDR1 SGHRS, CDR2 YFSETQ. Trimming took off 6 bases at V and 6 bases at J, with 12 bases between the two ends. Here the CDR3 DNA reads TGCGCCAGCAACCTTGGGGGAGCCGGGGAGCTGTTTTTT. Translation gives CASNLGGAGELFF. Drawing the rest from reference TRBV5-1 and TRBJ2-2, the complete variable domain is KAGVTQTPRYLIKTRGQQVTLSCSPISGHRSVSWYQQTPGQGLQFLFEYFSETQRNKGNFPGRFSGRQFSNSRSEMNVSTLELGDSALYLCASNLGGAGELFFGEGSRLTVL.

This clonotype came up many times. CDR3 sequence reads: CASSEAGSEAFF. CDR3 DNA sequence: TGCGCCAGCAGTGAGGCAGGGAGTGAAGCTTTCTTT. This chain uses TRBV10-2 with TRBJ1-1, with D perhaps TRBD1 (5 bases). V gave up 2 bases and J gave up 7 bases, with 8 bases separating them. The germline gives CDR1 WSHSY, CDR2 SAAADI. CDR3 length: 12 residues.

The rearrangement joins TRBV28 to TRBJ1-5; D may be TRBD1 (6 bases). The germline V gene has CDR1 MDHEN and CDR2 SYDVKM. The CDR3 runs 17 residues. With 1 base removed from V and 1 base from J, the gap between germline ends came to 14 bases. CDR3 region: CASSLSQGMWSNQPQHF. Written as DNA, the CDR3 is TGTGCCAGCAGTTTATCGCAGGGGATGTGGAGCAATCAGCCCCAGCATTTT.

This clonotype has more than one count but fewer than ten. The chain has TRBV13 and TRBJ2-5; TRBD1 matches 8 bases. Germline V gene data show CDR1 as PRHDT and CDR2 as FYEKMQ (reference sequence). This CDR3 region has 15 residues. With 2 bases clipped from V and 5 bases from J, the junction kept 7 bases outside the gene matches. CDR3 region: CASSLMARGLETQYF. The DNA for the CDR3 is TGTGCCAGCAGCTTAATGGCCAGGGGGCTTGAGACCCAGTACTTC.

This clonotype was seen only a few times. The CDR3, as DNA: TGTGCCAGCAGGGATAGACAGGGTTACAATCAGCCCCAGCATTTT. It encodes CASRDRQGYNQPQHF. The V and J genes are TRBV6-1 and TRBJ1-5; 7 bases align to TRBD1. The V gene end was trimmed by 6 bases and the J gene end by 3 bases; junction bases not matched to a gene: 8. The CDR3 runs 15 residues. Germline CDR1 reads MNHNS; CDR2 reads SASEGT.

This clonotype was picked up many times. The rearrangement uses TRBV12-3 or TRBV12-4 and TRBJ2-7; tentatively, D is TRBD1 or TRBD2 (5 bases each). The CDR3 loop spans 14 amino acids. V gave up 2 bases and J gave up 0 bases, with 8 bases separating them. The CDR3 loop reads CASSLTGASYEQYF. The CDR3 DNA sequence: TGTGCCAGCAGTTTAACCGGGGCCTCCTACGAGCAGTACTTC.

The gene calls are TRBV20-1 and TRBJ2-7; 11 positions agree with TRBD2. V trimming: 3 bases; J trimming: 4 bases; junction bases outside the gene matches: 5. This CDR3 contains 14 residues. Germline values: CDR1 DFQATT, CDR2 SNEGSKA (reference sequence). The CDR3 reads CSARDSGRAYEQYF. For the CDR3, the DNA is TGCAGTGCTAGGGATAGCGGGAGGGCTTACGAGCAGTACTTC.

This sequence joins TRBV3-1 and TRBJ2-5; TRBD1 matches 11 bases. There are 14 residues in the CDR3. V gave up 1 base and J gave up 5 bases; unmatched junction bases: 0. The germline V gene has CDR1 LGHDT and CDR2 YNNKEL (reference sequence). CDR3 in amino acids: CASSQGDRGETQYF. CDR3 nucleotides: TGTGCCAGCAGCCAAGGGGACAGGGGGGAGACCCAGTACTTC.

This clonotype came up many times. V gene TRBV12-3 or TRBV12-4 combines with J gene TRBJ2-7; 7 nucleotides align to TRBD1. The CDR3 sequence is 13 residues long. V lost 8 bases, J lost 6 bases, and 10 bases stayed unmatched. The CDR3 reads CASSQGTAGEQYF. The CDR3 DNA follows: TGTGCCAGCTCACAGGGGACGGCGGGCGAGCAGTACTTC.

This clonotype was picked up many times. The chain has TRBV2 and TRBJ2-2, with TRBD1 matching over 11 bases. CDR3 size: 15 residues. The ends lost 6 bases at V and 5 bases at J; junction bases unmatched: 5. Germline V lookup: CDR1 SNHLY, CDR2 FYNNEI. The CDR3 protein is CASRSGTGGTGELFF. The DNA of the CDR3 is TGTGCCAGCAGGTCCGGGACAGGGGGTACCGGGGAGCTGTTTTTT.

In the case of this clonotype: This is likely a read error, given that the CDR3 carries no conserved phenylalanine or tryptophan at its end. The CDR3 DNA sequence: TGTGCCATCAGTTTAACCCAGACAAATCAGCCCCAGCATTTG. Translated: CAISLTQTNQPQHL. The chain is built from TRBV28 and TRBJ1-5; D uncertain. Germline values: CDR1 MDHEN, CDR2 SYDVKM. CDR3 length: 14 residues.

This clonotype was picked up one time. The rearrangement links TRBV20-1 to TRBJ2-5, with 9 positions matching TRBD1. This CDR3 spans 13 amino acids. Trimming cost V 6 bases and J 3 bases; bases outside gene matches: 5. Germline V lookup: CDR1 DFQATT, CDR2 SNEGSKA (reference sequence). In nucleotides, the CDR3 is TGCAGTGCGAACAGGGGGCTGGAAGAGACCCAGTACTTC. Translated, it gives CSANRGLEETQYF.

In this sample, this clonotype turned up many times. The CDR3 coding sequence is TGTGCCAGCAGTGAGGCCGGGACAGGGGAGGGTGGCTACACCTTC. Translated, it gives CASSEAGTGEGGYTF. The chain combines TRBV6-1 with TRBJ1-2; TRBD1 agrees at 10 bases. There are 15 residues in the CDR3. The V and J ends lost 3 bases and 7 bases, in that order; junction bases with no gene match: 8. Looked up from germline, CDR1 is MNHNS and CDR2 is SASEGT.

This chain links TRBV2 with TRBJ1-2; TRBD1 matches 8 bases. The length of the CDR3 is 14 residues. J was trimmed by 5 bases and V by 6 bases; bases with no gene match: 8. Germline CDR1 SNHLY, CDR2 FYNNEI. CDR3 amino acids: CASSSGQGEYGYTF. CDR3 bases: TGTGCCAGCAGCTCCGGACAGGGCGAATATGGCTACACCTTC.

The genes are TRBV20-1 and TRBJ1-2, with TRBD1 as a possible D gene (6 bases). This CDR3 spans 12 amino acids. Trimming removed 5 bases from V and 7 bases from J, with 14 bases in between. The germline gives CDR1 DFQATT, CDR2 SNEGSKA (reference sequence). In DNA form, the CDR3 reads TGCAGTGCTCTCCGACAGGCGGGTGGCTACACCTTC. Protein sequence: CSALRQAGGYTF.

This clonotype was picked up many times. The chain joins TRBV28 to TRBJ2-5; no definite D call. The length of the CDR3 is 13 residues. Trimming cost V 6 bases and J 10 bases, with 18 bases left between them. Looked up from germline, CDR1 is MDHEN and CDR2 is SYDVKM. CDR3 sequence: CASSPPGPFGQYF. In DNA, the CDR3 is TGTGCCAGCAGCCCCCCGGGCCCTTTTGGCCAGTACTTC.

This clonotype was counted many times. V usage is TRBV9 and J usage is TRBJ1-1; no clear D. V was pared by 1 base and J by 1 base, with 11 bases between. The CDR3 extends over 15 amino acids. Germline V gene sequence: CDR1 SGDLS, CDR2 YYNGEE. CDR3 DNA sequence: TGTGCCAGCAGCGTAACCGGCCTCGAGAACACTGAAGCTTTCTTT. Amino acid sequence: CASSVTGLENTEAFF.

V and J are TRBV9 and TRBJ2-3, with unresolved D. Trimming stripped 0 bases from V and 6 bases from J, with 8 bases between. In germline, CDR1 is SGDLS, CDR2 YYNGEE. This CDR3 is built from 13 residues. The CDR3 spells CASSVEGFDTQYF. The CDR3 region has the DNA TGTGCCAGCAGCGTAGAAGGCTTCGATACGCAGTATTTT.

A remark on this clonotype: It is likely a read error, because the conserved phenylalanine at the end of the CDR3 is missing. Because the CDR3's place on the DNA is in doubt, the DNA is left out and the CDR3 is given as listed by TCRdb. The V and J genes are TRBV11-2 and TRBJ1-3; the D call of TRBD1 is as the table states it, not checked on the DNA. CDR1 SGHAT and CDR2 FQNNGV come from the germline V gene. Including both end residues, the CDR3 is 15 amino acids long. The CDR3 region is CASSPRTGDGNTICL.

The sample holds many counts of this clonotype. The genes are TRBV28 and TRBJ1-2; a weak D match, TRBD1 (5 bases). This CDR3 has 13 amino acids. CDR1 is MDHEN, CDR2 SYDVKM, per germline. Trimming took off 10 bases at V and 4 bases at J, with 16 bases between the two ends. CDR3 sequence: CATLKGSSYGYTF. CDR3 DNA sequence: TGTGCCACCTTAAAGGGGAGCAGCTATGGCTACACCTTC.